The sequence of this T cell receptor (beta chain) was determined in a study of shared T cell receptors in the human thymus. The data were produced by immunoSEQ multiplex PCR, yet TCRdb's version contains in-frame clones alone and is incomplete. The sample has about 380,000 clones; roughly 94% are singletons. V gave up 1 base and J gave up 2 bases, with 5 bases separating them. The CDR3 extends over 14 amino acids. The germline gives CDR1 SGHAT, CDR2 FQDESV (reference sequence). The clonotype was recovered from a human donor. The chain has TRBV11-1 and TRBJ2-2; no firm D call. The specimen was thymocytes. The CDR3 bases are TGTGCCAGCAGCTTAGGCCCCAACACCGGGGAGCTGTTTTTT. Amino acids: CASSLGPNTGELFF.